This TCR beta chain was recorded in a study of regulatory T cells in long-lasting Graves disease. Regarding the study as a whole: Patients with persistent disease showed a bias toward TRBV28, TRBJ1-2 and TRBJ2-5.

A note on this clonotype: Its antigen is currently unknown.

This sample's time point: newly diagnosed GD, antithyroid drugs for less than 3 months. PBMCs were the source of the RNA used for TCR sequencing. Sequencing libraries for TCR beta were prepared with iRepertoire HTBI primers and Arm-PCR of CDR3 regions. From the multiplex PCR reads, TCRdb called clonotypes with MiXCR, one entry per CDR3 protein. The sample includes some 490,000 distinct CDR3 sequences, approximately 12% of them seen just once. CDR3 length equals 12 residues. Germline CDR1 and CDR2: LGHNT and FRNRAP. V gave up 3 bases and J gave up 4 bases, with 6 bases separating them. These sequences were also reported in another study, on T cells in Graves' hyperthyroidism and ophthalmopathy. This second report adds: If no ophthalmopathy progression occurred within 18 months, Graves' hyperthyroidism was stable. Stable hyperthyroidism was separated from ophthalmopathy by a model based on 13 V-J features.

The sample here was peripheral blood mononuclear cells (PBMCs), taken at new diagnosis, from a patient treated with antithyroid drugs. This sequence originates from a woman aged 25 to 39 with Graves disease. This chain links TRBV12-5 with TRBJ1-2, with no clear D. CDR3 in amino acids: CASGFSGYGYTF. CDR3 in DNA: TGTGCTAGTGGTTTTTCCGGCTATGGCTACACCTTC.